This TCR beta chain was captured in a study of blood T cell repertoires in COVID-19. About the research overall: The United States, Italy and Spain provided the acute and convalescent COVID-19 samples. From T cells, B-cell-depleted T cells, or PBMCs came the material, which was cDNA or gDNA.

A Seattle source enrolled patients during active infection and followed them longitudinally. Authors' methods: Scientists estimated how many nucleated cells there were by amplifying reference gene primers. The repertoire was sequenced with immunoSEQ multiplex PCR; TCRdb's copy has only in-frame clones and lacks some. The DNA was the basis for D and trimming; V, J and clone size are from that table. This sample yields 150,000 to 200,000 clones, of which roughly 79% are seen a single time; around 10% belongs to the top ten. J gave up 0 bases and V 9 bases, and 8 bases lay outside the gene matches. The length of the CDR3 is 14 residues. The germline CDR1 and CDR2 sequences are LNHDA and SQIVND (reference sequence).

Sequencing was done on a sample of peripheral blood. V is TRBV19 and J is TRBJ2-7, with 7 nucleotides matching TRBD1. The receptor's source is a woman of 80 years or more with COVID-19, enrolled during active disease. The CDR3 DNA reads TGTGCCAGCGGTCCAGGGACAGTCTCCTACGAGCAGTACTTC. Residues: CASGPGTVSYEQYF.